The 29 T cell receptor beta chains below were found in one sample sequenced in a study of cytomegalovirus exposure and HLA in healthy donors. 60 Vbeta and 13 Jbeta primers were used in PCR. This table comes from immunoSEQ multiplex PCR, and its TCRdb copy is limited to in-frame clones, with some not included. This sample has tens of thousands of clones; 70% to 85% occur once, and the top ten carry less than 25%. The specimen sequenced was PBMCs. The source is a woman in her forties or fifties in good health and CMV-seropositive.

This clone showed up just a few times. The J gene is TRBJ1-1, the V gene TRBV29-1, with D tentatively TRBD1 (5 bases). In germline, CDR1 is SQVTM, CDR2 ANQGSEA. CDR3 size: 14 residues. V shed 7 bases and J shed 3 bases, with 18 bases lying between them. Here the CDR3 DNA reads TGCAGCGCCACAGGAGTTGCTTTTGACACTGAAGCTTTCTTT. Translating it yields CSATGVAFDTEAFF.

This clone was counted between two and nine times. CDR3 loop: CASSSLLGAYEQYF. DNA of the CDR3: TGTGCCAGCAGTTCCCTTCTGGGGGCGTACGAGCAGTACTTC. The chain has TRBV28 and TRBJ2-7; the D gene is possibly TRBD1 (6 bases). The CDR3 has 14 amino acids. Trimming removed 4 bases from V and 4 bases from J, with 14 bases in between. Germline V gene lookup returns CDR1 MDHEN and CDR2 SYDVKM. Combining the CDR3 with reference TRBV28 and TRBJ2-7 gives the whole variable domain DVKVTQSSRYLVKRTGEKVFLECVQDMDHENMFWYRQDPGLGLRLIYFSYDVKMKEKGDIPEGYSVSREKKERFSLILESASTNQTSMYLCASSSLLGAYEQYFGPGTRLTVT.

This clone was found a few times. The V and J genes are TRBV7-2 and TRBJ2-7; weak D call: TRBD2 (6 bases). The CDR3 consists of 14 residues. Per the germline V gene, CDR1 is SGHTA and CDR2 is FQGNSA. Trimming left V 3 bases short and J 3 bases short, with 12 bases between. CDR3 loop: CASSFIAVLYEQYF. The CDR3 DNA is TGTGCCAGCAGCTTTATAGCGGTCCTCTACGAGCAGTACTTC.

The CDR3 loop is CASGPRWVGLLEQYF. CDR3 nucleotides: TGTGCCAGCGGGCCCCGGTGGGTGGGTCTACTCGAGCAGTACTTC. The chain recombines TRBV27 with TRBJ2-7; D unclear. The V end lost 8 bases, the J end lost 6 bases, and 23 bases lay between the germline ends. Looked up from germline, CDR1 is MNHEY and CDR2 is SMNVEV (reference sequence). CDR3 length: 15 residues.

A single count supports this clone. The chain recombines TRBV6-1 with TRBJ2-3, with D possibly TRBD2 on 5 matching bases. V shed 6 bases and J shed 1 base, with 11 bases lying between them. From germline, CDR1 is MNHNS and CDR2 SASEGT. This CDR3 region has 14 residues. In DNA form, the CDR3 reads TGTGCCAGCAGATTTGGACTGGGCACAGATACGCAGTATTTT. Protein: CASRFGLGTDTQYF.

This clone was counted only a few times. J is TRBJ2-3 and V is TRBV28; 11 bases line up with TRBD2. The V and J ends lost 2 bases and 1 base, in that order; junction bases with no gene match: 5. CDR1 and CDR2 from the germline V gene are MDHEN and SYDVKM. CDR3 length equals 17 residues. The CDR3 reads CASSLRGTSGRTDTQYF. CDR3 nucleotide sequence: TGTGCCAGCAGTTTACGGGGGACTAGCGGCCGCACAGATACGCAGTATTTT.

The gene calls are TRBV9 and TRBJ1-6, with 9 positions matching TRBD1. CDR1 SGDLS and CDR2 YYNGEE come from the germline V gene. CDR3 length equals 15 residues. Trimming removed 4 bases from V and 9 bases from J; junction bases left unmatched: 8. The DNA for the CDR3 is TGTGCCAGCAGCTCCCCACAGGGGGCCGGTTCACCCCTCCACTTT. Translation gives CASSSPQGAGSPLHF. Using reference TRBV9 and TRBJ1-6 for the parts outside the CDR3, the full variable domain is DSGVTQTPKHLITATGQRVTLRCSPRSGDLSVYWYQQSLDQGLQFLIQYYNGEERAKGNILERFSAQQFPDLHSELNLSSLELGDSALYFCASSSPQGAGSPLHFGNGTRLTVT.

The J gene is TRBJ1-5, the V gene TRBV9, with TRBD1 matching over 8 bases. With 3 bases clipped from V and 9 bases from J, the junction kept 11 bases outside the gene matches. CDR3 length equals 15 residues. Per germline, CDR1 SGDLS and CDR2 YYNGEE. CDR3 DNA: TGTGCCAGCAGCGCGGGGATACAGGGGGACGGGCCCCAGCATTTT. Residues: CASSAGIQGDGPQHF.

The chain couples TRBV2 to TRBJ2-7, with D possibly TRBD2 on 5 matching bases. The CDR3 is 16 residues long. The V end was cut by 4 bases, the J end by 3 bases, with 19 bases between. Germline values: CDR1 SNHLY, CDR2 FYNNEI. In DNA form, the CDR3 reads TGTGCCAGCAGTGCGGGAAGTTCGGCCTACTTCTACGAGCAGTACTTC. As protein: CASSAGSSAYFYEQYF.

This chain joins TRBV21-1 and TRBJ2-1; the table's D call of TRBD2 was not tested on the DNA. TRBV21-1 is an annotated pseudogene. The CDR3 has 15 residues. The CDR3 sequence: CARLAGGREYNEQFF. The CDR3 region has the DNA TGTGCCAGGTTAGCGGGAGGCCGAGAATACAATGAGCAGTTCTTC.

V and J are TRBV9 and TRBJ2-3, with D unresolved. Trimming took off 4 bases at V and 4 bases at J, with 13 bases between the two ends. CDR1 is SGDLS, CDR2 YYNGEE, per germline. CDR3 length: 14 residues. The CDR3 coding sequence is TGTGCCAGCAGCACGAACACCTTACCAGATACGCAGTATTTT. Translated: CASSTNTLPDTQYF.

This clone was detected a few times. V usage is TRBV18 and J usage is TRBJ2-1; D perhaps matches TRBD1 (5 bases). Trimming took off 3 bases at V and 4 bases at J, with 25 bases between the two ends. Germline V gives CDR1 KGHSH, CDR2 LQKENI. This CDR3 contains 19 residues. This CDR3 is CASSPPTGQGAGPYNEQFF. The CDR3 DNA sequence: TGTGCCAGCTCACCTCCTACCGGTCAAGGGGCAGGACCTTACAATGAGCAGTTCTTC.

This clone was seen once. The chain employs TRBV30 and TRBJ2-3, with TRBD2 identical over 12 bases. Germline CDR1 and CDR2: GTSNPN and SVGIG (reference sequence). This CDR3 has 17 residues. The V segment lost 0 bases and the J segment 4 bases; nucleotides outside the gene matches: 8. CDR3 loop: CAWSVLAGGPVADTQYF. CDR3 nucleotides: TGTGCCTGGAGTGTCCTAGCGGGAGGGCCGGTCGCAGATACGCAGTATTTT.

This clone was seen only a few times. The chain couples TRBV18 to TRBJ2-3, with D possibly matching TRBD2 (5 bases). The CDR3 is made up of 14 amino acids. V was cut by 3 bases and J by 2 bases, with 9 bases left in between. Germline CDR1 reads KGHSH; CDR2 reads LQKENI. The CDR3: CASSPWEITDTQYF. The CDR3 region has the DNA TGTGCCAGCTCACCCTGGGAGATCACAGATACGCAGTATTTT.

The rearrangement joins TRBV9 to TRBJ1-1; 11 bases align to TRBD1. J lost 1 base, V lost 4 bases, and 9 bases had no gene match. The CDR3 loop spans 17 amino acids. The germline V gene encodes CDR1 SGDLS and CDR2 YYNGEE. CDR3 in amino acids: CASSSRTGGASNTEAFF. The DNA of the CDR3 is TGTGCCAGCAGCTCCAGGACAGGGGGCGCTTCGAACACTGAAGCTTTCTTT.

The genes are TRBV19 and TRBJ1-5, with D unresolved. The germline gives CDR1 LNHDA, CDR2 SQIVND (reference sequence). Trimming stripped 5 bases from V and 3 bases from J, with 8 bases between. The CDR3 is made up of 13 amino acids. The CDR3 nucleotides read TGTGCCAGTAGTGGAGAGATCAATCAGCCCCAGCATTTT. Its translation: CASSGEINQPQHF.

This chain connects TRBV4-3 to TRBJ2-3; 9 positions match TRBD2. Germline assignment: CDR1 LGHNA and CDR2 YSLEER. The CDR3 totals 16 residues. With 0 bases clipped from V and 4 bases from J, the junction kept 5 bases outside the gene matches. The CDR3 nucleotides read TGCGCCAGCAGCCAAGATGCGGGAGGGCCGGCAGATACGCAGTATTTT. This gives the protein CASSQDAGGPADTQYF.

This clone has just one count. V and J are TRBV14 and TRBJ2-5, with D perhaps matching TRBD1 (5 bases). This CDR3 is 13 amino acids long. With 1 base removed from V and 7 bases from J, the gap between germline ends came to 10 bases. Per the germline V gene, CDR1 is SGHDN and CDR2 is FVKESK. CDR3 nucleotide sequence: TGTGCCAGCAGCCAAGTCAGGGCGGCGACCCAGTACTTC. Translation: CASSQVRAATQYF.

The chain combines TRBV7-6 with TRBJ2-1; D remains ambiguous. V lost 5 bases to trimming and J lost 5 bases, with 16 bases between them. This CDR3 comprises 15 residues. CDR1 is SGHVS, CDR2 FNYEAQ, per germline. The CDR3 DNA follows: TGTGCCAGCAGCCCCCTCCCCTCGGTTAACAATGAGCAGTTCTTC. Protein: CASSPLPSVNNEQFF.

J is TRBJ2-7 and V is TRBV5-1, with 7 positions matching TRBD2. V shed 4 bases and J 0 bases; nucleotides not matched to a gene: 7. The germline CDR1 and CDR2 sequences are SGHRS and YFSETQ. This CDR3 region has 15 residues. The CDR3 here is CASSLEGGGSYEQYF. In DNA form, the CDR3 reads TGCGCCAGCAGCCTAGAGGGCGGGGGCTCCTACGAGCAGTACTTC.

The chain joins TRBV2 to TRBJ1-4, with 8 positions matching TRBD1. V lost 6 bases and J lost 7; bases outside the gene matches: 7. The CDR3 has 14 residues. Germline loops: CDR1 SNHLY, CDR2 FYNNEI. The DNA for the CDR3 is TGTGCCAGCAGGAAAGACAGGGGAGGTGAAAAACTGTTTTTT. Its translation: CASRKDRGGEKLFF.

The chain employs TRBV7-9 and TRBJ2-7; tentatively, D is TRBD2 (6 bases). Germline V lookup: CDR1 SEHNR, CDR2 FQNEAQ (reference sequence). This CDR3 region has 15 residues. The V end lost 1 base, the J end lost 6 bases, and 16 bases lay between the germline ends. The CDR3 region has the DNA TGTGCCAGCAGCTTAGTCGCGGGGCCCGGGGTCGAGCAGTACTTC. This codes for CASSLVAGPGVEQYF.

The rearrangement joins TRBV19 to TRBJ2-2, with 9 positions matching TRBD2. V lost 8 bases and J lost 7; bases outside the gene matches: 8. The CDR3 sequence is 14 residues long. Germline lookup yields CDR1 LNHDA and CDR2 SQIVND (reference sequence). The DNA of the CDR3 is TGTGCCAGTCGAACGACTAGCGGCATCGGGGAGCTGTTTTTT. Translated, it gives CASRTTSGIGELFF.

The chain links TRBV28 to TRBJ2-1, with 11 bases identical to TRBD1. Germline CDR1 is MDHEN and CDR2 is SYDVKM. The length of the CDR3 is 15 residues. The V gene end was trimmed by 9 bases and the J gene end by 9 bases; junction bases not matched to a gene: 13. The chain's CDR3 is CASSFSRTGGGEQFF. The CDR3 region has the DNA TGTGCCAGTTCTTTCTCTCGGACAGGGGGCGGTGAGCAGTTCTTC. Combining the CDR3 with reference TRBV28 and TRBJ2-1 gives the whole variable domain DVKVTQSSRYLVKRTGEKVFLECVQDMDHENMFWYRQDPGLGLRLIYFSYDVKMKEKGDIPEGYSVSREKKERFSLILESASTNQTSMYLCASSFSRTGGGEQFFGPGTRLTVL.

This clone showed up just once. This chain connects TRBV28 to TRBJ1-1; TRBD1 matches 7 bases. The junction had 9 bases not matched to a gene; V was cut back by 6 bases and J by 2 bases. The CDR3 runs to 15 residues. Germline CDR1 reads MDHEN; CDR2 reads SYDVKM. CDR3 DNA: TGTGCCAGCAGCCTGGGGGGACAGATTAACACTGAAGCTTTCTTT. Amino acid sequence: CASSLGGQINTEAFF.

The chain couples TRBV10-1 to TRBJ2-7; D is perhaps TRBD1 (5 bases). Trimming left V 3 bases short and J 1 base short, with 10 bases between. The CDR3 runs to 14 residues. Germline lookup yields CDR1 WNHNN and CDR2 SYGVQD (reference sequence). The CDR3 region has the DNA TGCGCCAGCAGTGAAGGGGCCGTGTCCTACGAGCAGTACTTC. Protein sequence: CASSEGAVSYEQYF.

The chain recombines TRBV28 with TRBJ2-7; 9 nucleotides align to TRBD1. After removal of 8 bases from V and 6 bases from J, the junction contained 11 bases not matched to a gene. Germline lookup yields CDR1 MDHEN and CDR2 SYDVKM. The CDR3 covers 14 residues. In DNA, the CDR3 is TGTGCCAGCCATTTCCGGGACAGGGAACTCGAGCAGTACTTC. Translation gives CASHFRDRELEQYF. The variable domain in full, completed from reference TRBV28 and TRBJ2-7, reads DVKVTQSSRYLVKRTGEKVFLECVQDMDHENMFWYRQDPGLGLRLIYFSYDVKMKEKGDIPEGYSVSREKKERFSLILESASTNQTSMYLCASHFRDRELEQYFGPGTRLTVT.

The chain joins TRBV23-1 to TRBJ2-5; 9 bases map to TRBD1. TRBV23-1 is marked as an open reading frame, function uncertain. The CDR3 is 14 residues long. DNA for the CDR3: TGCGCTTTGCCCGGGACAGGGTCACAAGAGACCCAGTACTTC. It yields the protein CALPGTGSQETQYF.

This clone is judged medium-sized. The chain couples TRBV4-2 to TRBJ2-2; D is undetermined. This CDR3 spans 15 amino acids. V dropped 3 bases and J dropped 3 bases, with 11 bases sitting between them. Germline assignment: CDR1 LGHNA and CDR2 YNFKEQ. The DNA for the CDR3 is TGTGCCAGCAGCCAGTTTGCGGAACACACCGGGGAGCTGTTTTTT. Protein sequence: CASSQFAEHTGELFF.